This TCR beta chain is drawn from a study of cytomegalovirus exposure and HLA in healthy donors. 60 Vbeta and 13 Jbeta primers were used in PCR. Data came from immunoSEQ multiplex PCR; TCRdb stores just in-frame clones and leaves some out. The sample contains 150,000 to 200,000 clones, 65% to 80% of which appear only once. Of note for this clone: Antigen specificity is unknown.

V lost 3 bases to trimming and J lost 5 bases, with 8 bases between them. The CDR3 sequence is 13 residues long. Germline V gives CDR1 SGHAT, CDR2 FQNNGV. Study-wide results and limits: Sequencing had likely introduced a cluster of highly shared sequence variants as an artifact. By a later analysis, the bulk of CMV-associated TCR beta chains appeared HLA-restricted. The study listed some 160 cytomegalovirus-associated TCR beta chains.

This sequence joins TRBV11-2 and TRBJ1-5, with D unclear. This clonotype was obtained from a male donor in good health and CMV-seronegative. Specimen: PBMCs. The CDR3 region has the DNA TGTGCCAGCAGCTTCGTCTCGGATCAGCCCCAGCATTTT. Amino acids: CASSFVSDQPQHF. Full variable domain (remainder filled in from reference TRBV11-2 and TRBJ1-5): EAGVAQSPRYKIIEKRQSVAFWCNPISGHATLYWYQQILGQGPKLLIQFQNNGVVDDSQLPKDRFSAERLKGVDSTLKIQPAKLEDSAVYLCASSFVSDQPQHFGDGTRLSIL.